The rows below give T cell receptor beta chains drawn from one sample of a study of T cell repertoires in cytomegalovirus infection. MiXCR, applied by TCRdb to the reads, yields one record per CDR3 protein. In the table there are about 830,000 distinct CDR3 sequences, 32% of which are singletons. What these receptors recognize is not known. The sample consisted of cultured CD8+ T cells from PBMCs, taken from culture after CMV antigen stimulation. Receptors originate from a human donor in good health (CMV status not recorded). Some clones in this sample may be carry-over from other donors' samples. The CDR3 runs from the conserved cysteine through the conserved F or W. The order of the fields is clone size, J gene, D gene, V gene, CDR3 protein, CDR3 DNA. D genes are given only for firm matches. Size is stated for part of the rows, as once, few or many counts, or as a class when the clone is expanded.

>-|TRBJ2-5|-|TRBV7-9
CASSLKESGETQYF
TGTGCCAGCAGCCTCAAAGAGTCGGGCGAGACCCAGTACTTC
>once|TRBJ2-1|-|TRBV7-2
CANSLEGPEDYNEQFF
TGTGCCAACAGCTTGGAGGGGCCGGAGGACTACAATGAGCAGTTCTTC
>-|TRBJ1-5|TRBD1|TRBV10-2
CASKGQGEAQHF
TGCGCCAGTAAGGGACAGGGGGAGGCCCAGCATTTT
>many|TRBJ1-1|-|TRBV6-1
CASINPAETEAFF
TGTGCCAGCATCAACCCCGCCGAGACTGAAGCTTTCTTT
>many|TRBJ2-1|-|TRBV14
CASSQVGLRRSYHNEQFF
TGTGCCAGCAGCCAAGTGGGGTTACGGCGGAGTTACCACAATGAGCAGTTCTTC
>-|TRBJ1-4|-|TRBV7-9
CASSLGPQGFQEKLFF
TGTGCCAGCAGCTTAGGTCCACAGGGATTTCAAGAAAAACTGTTTTTT
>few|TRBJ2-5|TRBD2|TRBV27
CASGAGQYQETQYF
TGTGCCAGCGGAGCGGGGCAATACCAAGAGACCCAGTACTTC
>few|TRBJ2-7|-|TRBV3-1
CASSHGISFSAYEQYF
TGTGCCAGCAGCCATGGTATTTCGTTTTCAGCCTACGAGCAGTACTTC
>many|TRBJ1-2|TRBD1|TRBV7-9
CAASRLEDRAGGYTF
TGTGCCGCCTCACGGCTGGAAGACAGGGCGGGTGGCTACACCTTC
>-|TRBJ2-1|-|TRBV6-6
CASSYKDRLVQASYNEQFF
TGTGCCAGCAGTTACAAAGATCGATTGGTGCAGGCCTCGTACAATGAGCAGTTCTTC
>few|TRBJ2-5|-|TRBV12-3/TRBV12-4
CASSIGPEYQETQYF
TGTGCCAGCAGTATTGGGCCGGAGTACCAAGAGACCCAGTACTTC
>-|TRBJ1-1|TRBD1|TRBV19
CASSTLGQGTMNTEAFF
TGTGCCAGTAGCACCCTGGGACAGGGAACCATGAACACTGAAGCTTTCTTT
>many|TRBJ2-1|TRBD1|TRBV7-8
CASSPWDREVGDEQFF
TGTGCCAGCAGCCCCTGGGACAGGGAAGTAGGCGATGAGCAGTTCTTC
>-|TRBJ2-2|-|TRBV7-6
CASSLVWTRNTGELFF
TGTGCCAGCAGCTTAGTTTGGACAAGGAACACCGGGGAGCTGTTTTTT
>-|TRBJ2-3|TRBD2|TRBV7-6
CASSFLLAGGPDTQYF
TGTGCCAGCAGCTTTTTATTAGCGGGGGGCCCAGATACGCAGTATTTT
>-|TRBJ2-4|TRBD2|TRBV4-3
CASSQEAGGYLGENIQYF
TGCGCCAGCAGCCAAGAGGCGGGGGGTTACCTAGGAGAAAACATTCAGTACTTC
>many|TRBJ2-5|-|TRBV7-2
CASSLVRGAWETQYF
TGTGCCAGCAGCTTAGTACGGGGGGCCTGGGAGACCCAGTACTTC
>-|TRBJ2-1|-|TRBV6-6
CASSYEGGEQFF
TGTGCCAGCAGTTACGAGGGGGGTGAGCAGTTCTTC
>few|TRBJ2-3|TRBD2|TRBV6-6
CASSYSYPSGISTDTQYF
TGTGCCAGCAGTTACTCCTATCCTAGCGGCATAAGCACAGATACGCAGTATTTT
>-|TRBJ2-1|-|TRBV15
CATSRDLTYNEQFF
TGTGCCACCAGCAGAGATTTGACTTACAATGAGCAGTTCTTC
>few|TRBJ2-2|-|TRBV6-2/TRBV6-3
CASSFYLGYTGELFF
TGTGCCAGCAGTTTCTACCTGGGGTACACCGGGGAGCTGTTTTTT
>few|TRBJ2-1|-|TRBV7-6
CASSEGLSPYNEQFF
TGTGCTAGCAGCGAGGGGCTCTCACCCTACAATGAGCAGTTCTTC
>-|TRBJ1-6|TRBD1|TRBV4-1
CASSPGGGSYNSLLHF
TGCGCCAGCAGCCCCGGAGGGGGCTCCTATAATTCACTCCTCCACTTT
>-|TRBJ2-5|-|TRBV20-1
CSAREGETQYF
TGCAGTGCTAGAGAAGGGGAGACCCAGTACTTC
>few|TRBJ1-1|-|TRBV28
CASSLRTDEPEAFF
TGTGCCAGCAGTTTAAGGACGGACGAACCTGAAGCTTTCTTT
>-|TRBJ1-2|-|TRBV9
CASSPQDAYGYTF
TGTGCCAGCAGCCCACAGGACGCATATGGCTACACCTTC
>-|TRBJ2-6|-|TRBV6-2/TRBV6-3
CASSAEGVWLSGANVLTF
TGTGCCAGCAGTGCCGAGGGGGTTTGGCTCTCTGGGGCCAACGTCCTGACTTTC
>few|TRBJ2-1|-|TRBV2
CASSDGWGWYNEQFF
TGTGCCAGCAGTGATGGGTGGGGGTGGTACAATGAGCAGTTCTTC
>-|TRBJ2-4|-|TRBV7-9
CASQDRQGVTKNIQYF
TGTGCCAGCCAGGATAGGCAGGGTGTAACCAAAAACATTCAGTACTTC
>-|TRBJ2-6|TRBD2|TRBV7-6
CTSSAAGGGVSGANVLTF
TGTACCAGCAGCGCCGCGGGGGGGGGGGTCTCTGGGGCCAACGTCCTGACTTTC
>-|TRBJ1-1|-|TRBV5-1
CASSLVGFDTEAFF
TGCGCCAGCAGCTTGGTGGGGTTTGACACTGAAGCTTTCTTT
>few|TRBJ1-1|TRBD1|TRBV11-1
CASSPWEGAHTEAFF
TGTGCCAGCAGCCCGTGGGAGGGGGCGCACACTGAAGCTTTCTTT
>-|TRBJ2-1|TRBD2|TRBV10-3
CAISESKTPGLAGEQFF
TGTGCCATCAGTGAGTCAAAAACTCCGGGACTAGCGGGGGAGCAGTTCTTC
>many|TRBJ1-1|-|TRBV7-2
CASSLRTTNTEAFF
TGTGCCAGCAGCTTAAGGACGACGAACACTGAAGCTTTCTTT
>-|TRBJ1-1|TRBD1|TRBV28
CASSKTGMNTEAFF
TGTGCCAGCAGTAAGACAGGGATGAACACTGAAGCTTTCTTT
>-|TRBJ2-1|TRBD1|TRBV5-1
CASSRIGQGENEQFF
TGCGCCAGCAGTCGGATAGGACAGGGGGAGAATGAGCAGTTCTTC
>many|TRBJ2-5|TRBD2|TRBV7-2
CASIDMTSLLETQYF
TGTGCCAGCATCGATATGACTAGCCTCTTAGAGACCCAGTACTTC
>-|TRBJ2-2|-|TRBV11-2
CASSFPERAGANTGELFF
TGTGCCAGCAGCTTCCCGGAGAGGGCGGGGGCAAACACCGGGGAGCTGTTTTTT
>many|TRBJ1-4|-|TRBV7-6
CASSLSAGDEKLFF
TGTGCCAGCAGCTTATCGGCAGGGGACGAAAAACTGTTTTTT
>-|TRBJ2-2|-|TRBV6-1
CASSEALIRTTNTGELFF
TGTGCCAGCAGTGAAGCGCTTATAAGGACAACGAACACCGGGGAGCTGTTTTTT
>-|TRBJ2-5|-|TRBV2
CASGALSQETQYF
TGTGCCAGCGGAGCGCTGTCCCAAGAGACCCAGTACTTC
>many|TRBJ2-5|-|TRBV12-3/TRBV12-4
CASSLGGPATQYF
TGTGCCAGCAGTTTGGGGGGGCCGGCGACCCAGTACTTC
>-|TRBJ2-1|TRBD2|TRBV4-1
CASSQGAEGLAGGSNNEQFF
TGCGCCAGCAGCCAAGGGGCTGAAGGACTAGCGGGGGGTAGCAACAATGAGCAGTTCTTC
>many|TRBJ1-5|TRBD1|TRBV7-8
CASSLETGSNQPQHF
TGTGCCAGCAGCTTAGAGACAGGGAGCAATCAGCCCCAGCATTTT
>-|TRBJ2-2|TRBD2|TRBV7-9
CASSPGQRGSNTGELFF
TGTGCCAGCAGCCCCGGCCAGCGGGGGTCTAACACCGGGGAGCTGTTTTTT
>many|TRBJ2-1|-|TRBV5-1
CASSLTNEQFF
TGTGCCAGCAGCTTAACAAATGAGCAGTTCTTC
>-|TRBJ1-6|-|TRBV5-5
CASSLDRQDLSSYNSPLHF
TGTGCCAGCAGCTTGGATCGCCAAGATTTGAGCTCCTATAATTCACCCCTCCACTTT
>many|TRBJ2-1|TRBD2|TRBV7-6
CAAGLAGGPNNEQFF
TGTGCCGCTGGACTAGCGGGGGGGCCGAACAATGAGCAGTTCTTC
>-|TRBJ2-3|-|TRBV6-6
CASNSGTRRTDTQYF
TGTGCCAGCAACTCGGGGACCCGTCGCACAGATACGCAGTATTTT
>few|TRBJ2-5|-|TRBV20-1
CSVLGARQETQYF
TGCAGTGTCTTAGGGGCCCGCCAAGAGACCCAGTACTTC
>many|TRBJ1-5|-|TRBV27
CASSLRGGNQPQHF
TGTGCCAGCAGCTTACGGGGGGGAAATCAGCCCCAGCATTTT
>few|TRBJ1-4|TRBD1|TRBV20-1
CSAKQGPNEKLFF
TGCAGTGCCAAACAGGGGCCTAATGAAAAACTGTTTTTT
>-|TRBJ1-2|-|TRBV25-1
CASRAPGQAGYGYTF
TGTGCCAGCAGAGCCCCCGGGCAGGCAGGCTATGGCTACACCTTC
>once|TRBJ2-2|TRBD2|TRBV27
CASSGTGGLAGIGELFF
TGTGCCAGCTCCGGGACAGGGGGACTAGCGGGAATCGGGGAGCTGTTTTTT
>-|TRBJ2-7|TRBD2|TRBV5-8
CASPGGADAANPYEQYF
TGTGCCTCCCCGGGGGGGGCGGATGCGGCAAACCCCTACGAGCAGTACTTC